The 8 T cell receptor beta chains below were found in one sample sequenced in a study of Graves' ophthalmopathy and Graves' hyperthyroidism. TCR beta CDR3 regions were amplified from RNA transcripts. HTBI-primed RT-PCR formed the first round, and a multiplex PCR formed the second. One entry per CDR3 protein, called by TCRdb with MiXCR from the multiplex PCR reads. Among about 240,000 distinct CDR3 sequences, around 45% were seen once, and the ten largest hold less than 60%. Sequenced material: peripheral blood. All receptors derive from an adult man with Graves' ophthalmopathy.

Notes on this clonotype: The junction departs from germline at one end; a sequencing error may be responsible. V gene TRBV12-3 or TRBV12-4 combines with J gene TRBJ2-7, with TRBD2 matching 10 bases. This CDR3 has 16 residues. The CDR3 here is CASSRRGPTSGYEQCF. The CDR3, as DNA: TGTGCCAGCAGCCGACGTGGACCGACTAGCGGGTACGAGCAGTGCTTC.

CDR3 sequence: CASSQEQLGGNQPQHF. The CDR3 DNA reads TGTGCCAGCAGCCAAGAGCAGTTGGGGGGCAATCAGCCCCAGCATTTT. The rearrangement joins TRBV5-5 to TRBJ1-5; tentatively, D is TRBD1 (5 bases). The CDR3 contains 16 residues. The V gene's germline CDR1 is SGHKS and CDR2 YYEKEE (reference sequence). Deletions cut 4 bases from V and 2 bases from J, with 16 bases between.

This clonotype has just one count. A read error may be the cause here, since a much bigger clone is one base away. This chain links TRBV7-8 with TRBJ1-2, with D maybe TRBD1 (5 bases). Trimming stripped 3 bases from V and 2 bases from J, with 7 bases between. This CDR3 is built from 13 residues. CDR1 is SGHVS, CDR2 FQNEAQ, per germline. CDR3 nucleotides: TGTGCCAGCAGCTTGACAGAGAACTATGGCTACACCTTC. Translated: CASSLTENYGYTF.

The V call is TRBV2, the J call TRBJ2-3; TRBD1 aligns across 9 bases. The germline V gene has CDR1 SNHLY and CDR2 FYNNEI. This CDR3 has 14 residues. The trim removed 6 bases at V and 5 bases at J, leaving 6 bases unmatched. CDR3 sequence reads: CASRDRGKRDTQYF. CDR3 in DNA: TGTGCCAGCAGAGACAGGGGGAAACGAGATACGCAGTATTTT.

Points on this clonotype: This sequence may be a read error, since a much larger clone differs from it by one base. This likely comes from a read error, as the CDR3 has no conserved phenylalanine or tryptophan at its end. The rearrangement uses TRBV20-1 and TRBJ1-2; D is ambiguous. Germline V lookup: CDR1 DFQATT, CDR2 SNEGSKA (reference sequence). This CDR3 has 13 residues. Trimming took off 3 bases at V and 0 bases at J, with 8 bases between the two ends. The CDR3 is CSASIGSNYGYTL. In DNA form, the CDR3 reads TGCAGTGCTAGTATAGGTTCTAACTATGGCTACACCCTC.

The V gene is TRBV24-1, the J gene TRBJ1-2; no clear D. The CDR3 loop spans 16 amino acids. The V end was cut by 5 bases, the J end by 2 bases, with 17 bases between. Germline lookup yields CDR1 KGHDR and CDR2 SFDVKD. The CDR3 DNA follows: TGTGCCACCAGTGCTACCTCGACGGGAGAAAACTATGGCTACACCTTC. Translating gives CATSATSTGENYGYTF.

This clonotype was picked up many times. This rearrangement joins TRBV24-1 to TRBJ1-2, with D maybe TRBD1 (5 bases). The CDR3 totals 13 residues. The germline V gene has CDR1 KGHDR and CDR2 SFDVKD. The V and J ends lost 6 bases and 3 bases respectively, with 10 bases between them. CDR3 protein: CATSLSGDYGYTF. CDR3 coding DNA: TGTGCCACCAGTCTGTCGGGGGACTATGGCTACACCTTC.

This clonotype was found a few times. CDR3 protein: CSVPVDGYYGYTF. The CDR3 DNA is TGCAGTGTACCGGTAGACGGGTACTATGGCTACACCTTC. This chain joins TRBV20-1 and TRBJ1-2, with unresolved D. The CDR3 is 13 amino acids. The germline gives CDR1 DFQATT, CDR2 SNEGSKA (reference sequence). V was trimmed by 7 bases and J by 3 bases, leaving 15 bases between them.